This record concerns one T cell receptor (beta chain) sequence. Its cognate antigen is unknown. TCRdb called the 5' RACE reads again in MiXCR, with one record for every CDR3 protein. The table includes just over 450,000 distinct CDR3 sequences, approximately 15% detected once. This specimen comes from a study of identical twins. General study findings and limits: For out-of-frame beta sequences, excess twin sharing was weaker.

The CDR3 covers 15 residues. Trimming at V came to 6 bases and at J to 1 base, leaving 9 bases not matched to a gene. Germline V CDR1 and CDR2: KGHSH, LQKENI. The sample was also linked to a second study, of yellow fever vaccine responses in identical twins.

Sequenced input: CD4+ T cells sorted from blood. This chain joins TRBV18 and TRBJ2-7, with 7 positions matching TRBD1. This clonotype was sampled from a woman younger than 35 in good health. The CDR3 nucleotides are TGTGCCAGCTCTCCGGGACAGTTCCAATCCTACGAGCAGTACTTC. It translates to CASSPGQFQSYEQYF.